This T cell receptor beta chain derives from a study of shared clonotypes between healthy human individuals. Some clones are missing from TCRdb's copy, which holds only in-frame ones; the method was immunoSEQ multiplex PCR. This table has some 2,100,000 clones, roughly 91% appearing once. V lost 3 bases, J lost 4 bases, and 9 bases lay in between. The CDR3 extends over 13 amino acids. CDR1 is SGHVS, CDR2 FQNEAQ, per germline. CD45RO-negative, CCR7-selected cells formed the naive CD8 fraction, which excluded terminally differentiated effector memory CD45RA+ cells. This chain connects TRBV7-8 to TRBJ1-1; the D gene is possibly TRBD1 (5 bases). Sequencing was performed on naive CD8+ T cells from PBMCs. The clonotype was recovered from a man between 18 and 35 years old in good health. Some clones in this sample may be carry-over from other donors' samples. The CDR3 sequence: CASSLWGSTEAFF. The CDR3 coding sequence is TGTGCCAGCAGCTTGTGGGGGAGCACTGAAGCTTTCTTT.